What follows are 11 T cell receptor beta chains derived from one specimen sequenced in a study of response to subunit inactivated influenza vaccine. TCRdb itself ran the RT-PCR reads through MiXCR, one entry per CDR3 protein. The sample carries roughly 620,000 distinct CDR3 sequences, around 11% recorded once. Separately, the same data were catalogued under a study of T cells expressing NK-cell markers. From that second work: Generation of TCR beta cDNA was performed by 5'RACE template switching incorporating UMIs.

The sequenced sample was PBMCs from blood, obtained on the day of vaccination. The source is a man between 45 and 60 years old who received an inactivated influenza vaccine.

This chain links TRBV9 with TRBJ2-1, with 10 positions matching TRBD2. This CDR3 spans 15 amino acids. J gave up 6 bases and V 0 bases, and 3 bases lay outside the gene matches. Germline lookup yields CDR1 SGDLS and CDR2 YYNGEE. CDR3 coding DNA: TGTGCCAGCAGCGTAGGGGCTAGCGGGAGCAATGAGCAGTTCTTC. Translated: CASSVGASGSNEQFF.

This clonotype was detected ten times or more. The V and J genes are TRBV5-1 and TRBJ1-1; tentatively, D is TRBD1 (6 bases). This CDR3 is 13 amino acids long. Germline CDR1 is SGHRS and CDR2 is YFSETQ. Trimming pared 5 bases from V and 1 base from J, leaving 9 bases between. As DNA, the CDR3 is TGCGCCAGCAGGTCGACAGGGAACACTGAAGCTTTCTTT. Its translation: CASRSTGNTEAFF.

The genes are TRBV7-8 and TRBJ2-1, with 8 bases that match TRBD2. This CDR3 is 13 amino acids long. J gave up 8 bases and V 5 bases, and 5 bases lay outside the gene matches. From germline, CDR1 is SGHVS and CDR2 FQNEAQ. CDR3 residues: CASSTGRGDEQFF. As DNA, the CDR3 is TGTGCCAGCAGCACAGGGCGGGGGGATGAGCAGTTCTTC.

This chain joins TRBV5-1 and TRBJ2-7; D call uncertain. CDR3 length: 14 amino acids. CDR1 and CDR2 (germline): SGHRS, YFSETQ. The V gene lost 1 base and the J gene lost 7 bases, with 15 bases spanning the gap. CDR3 loop: CASSLTVVEKEQYF. Written as DNA, the CDR3 is TGCGCCAGCAGCTTGACGGTAGTCGAGAAGGAGCAGTACTTC.

The table lists this clonotype with a few counts. The chain joins TRBV4-2 to TRBJ1-2; D is unclear. Germline values: CDR1 LGHNA, CDR2 YNFKEQ. The CDR3 is 14 residues long. Trimming cost V 3 bases and J 5 bases, with 13 bases left between them. The CDR3, as DNA: TGTGCCAGCAGCCACCGGACGGGCACGTATGGCTACACCTTC. Translating gives CASSHRTGTYGYTF.

The J gene is TRBJ2-3, the V gene TRBV18, with 7 bases lining up with TRBD2. Losses at the gene ends were 0 bases for V and 0 bases for J; bases not matched to a gene: 6. The V gene's germline CDR1 is KGHSH and CDR2 LQKENI. CDR3 size: 17 residues. The CDR3 coding sequence is TGTGCCAGCTCACCACCGAACAGCGGGGACAGCACAGATACGCAGTATTTT. It codes for CASSPPNSGDSTDTQYF.

This chain joins TRBV5-1 and TRBJ2-7; TRBD1 matches at 7 bases. CDR3 length equals 14 residues. Per germline, CDR1 SGHRS and CDR2 YFSETQ. Unmatched junction bases numbered 12, after V lost 7 bases and J lost 5 bases. CDR3 sequence (DNA): TGCGCCAGCGGCGCACAGGGGTTTATCCACGAGCAGTACTTC. Translated, it gives CASGAQGFIHEQYF.

This clonotype has only a few counts. This chain links TRBV6-2 or TRBV6-3 with TRBJ2-7; D unclear. The V end was cut by 5 bases, the J end by 4 bases, with 12 bases between. The length of the CDR3 is 13 residues. The germline V gene has CDR1 MNHEY and CDR2 SVGEGT. The DNA of the CDR3 is TGTGCCAGCAGTAGCCTCCCTGGGTACGAGCAGTACTTC. It codes for CASSSLPGYEQYF.

The chain recombines TRBV10-3 with TRBJ2-1, with TRBD2 matching over 9 bases. V trimming: 6 bases; J trimming: 7 bases; junction bases outside the gene matches: 10. CDR3 length equals 15 residues. From germline, CDR1 is ENHRY and CDR2 SYGVKD. The CDR3 sequence is CAISPRGGGANEQFF. The CDR3 coding sequence is TGTGCCATCAGCCCCCGGGGCGGGGGGGCGAATGAGCAGTTCTTC.

This clonotype was observed many times. The CDR3 loop reads CASSQVTKNIQYF. CDR3 coding DNA: TGCGCCAGCAGCCAAGTGACCAAAAACATTCAGTACTTC. V and J are TRBV4-3 and TRBJ2-4; D is unclear. There are 13 residues in the CDR3. V was cut by 1 base and J by 2 bases, with 3 bases left in between. The germline CDR1 and CDR2 sequences are LGHNA and YSLEER.

About this clonotype: This may come from a read error, since a much larger clone is one base off. The genes are TRBV28 and TRBJ1-4, with unresolved D. The CDR3 totals 16 residues. V lost 1 base and J lost 5, with 14 bases in between. The germline gives CDR1 MDHEN, CDR2 SYDVKM. Here the CDR3 reads CASSLFWTAVNEKLFF. As DNA, the CDR3 is TGTGCCAGCAGTTTATTCTGGACGGCGGTGAATGAAAAACTGTTTTTT.